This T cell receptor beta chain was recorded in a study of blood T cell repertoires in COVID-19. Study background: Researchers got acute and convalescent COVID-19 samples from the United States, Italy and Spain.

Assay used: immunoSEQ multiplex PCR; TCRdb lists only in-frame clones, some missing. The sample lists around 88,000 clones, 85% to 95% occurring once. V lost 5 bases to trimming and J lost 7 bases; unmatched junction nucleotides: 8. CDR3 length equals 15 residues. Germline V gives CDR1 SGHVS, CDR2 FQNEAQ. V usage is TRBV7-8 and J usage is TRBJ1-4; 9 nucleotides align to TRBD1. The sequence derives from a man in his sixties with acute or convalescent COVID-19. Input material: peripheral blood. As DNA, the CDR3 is TGTGCCAGCAGCAGATCACAGGGGGCGAGTGAAAAACTGTTTTTT. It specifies CASSRSQGASEKLFF.